Below, 19 T cell receptor beta chains from the same sample are listed, as sequenced in a study of blood T cell repertoires in COVID-19. Sequencing was performed with immunoSEQ multiplex PCR; in TCRdb, only in-frame clones are kept and a portion is missing. This repertoire shows some 150,000 clones, 87% found once; its top ten account for over 8.5%. Input material: peripheral blood. The receptor source for this set is a woman between 50 and 59 years old with active or convalescent COVID-19.

The chain links TRBV5-1 to TRBJ1-1, with a possible D match to TRBD1 (5 bases). Trimming removed 0 bases from V and 0 bases from J, with 6 bases in between. This CDR3 comprises 14 residues. The germline V gene encodes CDR1 SGHRS and CDR2 YFSETQ. The CDR3 here is CASSLGTMNTEAFF. The DNA for the CDR3 is TGCGCCAGCAGCTTGGGGACAATGAACACTGAAGCTTTCTTT.

The V and J genes are TRBV28 and TRBJ2-7; D perhaps matches TRBD1 (8 bases). The CDR3 loop spans 13 amino acids. CDR1 and CDR2 from the germline V gene are MDHEN and SYDVKM. V lost 5 bases to trimming and J lost 5 bases, with 13 bases between them. The CDR3 region is CASSLTGGDEQYF. CDR3 DNA: TGTGCCAGCAGTCTAACAGGGGGGGACGAGCAGTACTTC.

The CDR3 DNA reads TGTGCCATCAGTGAGTCCGCACCAGGAAGGAACACTGAAGCTTTCTTT. This encodes CAISESAPGRNTEAFF. This chain joins TRBV10-3 and TRBJ1-1; no firm D call. The CDR3 sequence is 16 residues long. With 0 bases removed from V and 1 base from J, the gap between germline ends came to 12 bases. Germline V CDR1 and CDR2: ENHRY, SYGVKD.

A single count supports this clone. The V call is TRBV4-2, the J call TRBJ1-3; D is unresolved. The length of the CDR3 is 17 residues. V lost 5 bases and J 10 bases, leaving 27 bases between the germline ends. Germline CDR1 is LGHNA and CDR2 is YNFKEQ. The CDR3 DNA sequence: TGTGCCAGCAGCTCGGACTCGAGCTATGTCCTACCGGAGACCATATATTTT. Protein product: CASSSDSSYVLPETIYF.

This chain connects TRBV11-3 to TRBJ2-1; 10 bases line up with TRBD2. The CDR3 runs 20 residues. V lost 0 bases to trimming and J lost 8 bases; unmatched junction nucleotides: 19. Germline V CDR1 and CDR2: SGHNT, YENEEA. CDR3 DNA sequence: TGTGCCAGCAGCTTAGATCTTCCCTCTCCTAGCGGGAGTACTGGCTATGAGCAGTTCTTC. It translates to CASSLDLPSPSGSTGYEQFF.

This chain links TRBV19 with TRBJ1-2, with D maybe TRBD1 (6 bases). Germline V lookup: CDR1 LNHDA, CDR2 SQIVND (reference sequence). The CDR3 length is 13 residues. Trimming took off 6 bases at V and 4 bases at J, with 12 bases between the two ends. As DNA, the CDR3 is TGTGCCAGTAGCAGGGGCAGCGGCTATGGCTACACCTTC. This gives the protein CASSRGSGYGYTF.

The chain employs TRBV7-9 and TRBJ1-5, with 7 bases identical to TRBD1. Per the germline V gene, CDR1 is SEHNR and CDR2 is FQNEAQ (reference sequence). V was pared by 5 bases and J by 2 bases, with 6 bases of the junction left unmatched. This CDR3 spans 15 amino acids. This CDR3 is CASSHGQVGNQPQHF. The DNA for the CDR3 is TGTGCCAGCAGCCATGGACAGGTCGGCAATCAGCCCCAGCATTTT.

This chain uses TRBV11-2 with TRBJ1-1; 8 nucleotides agree with TRBD1. V lost 4 bases and J lost 6; bases outside the gene matches: 10. The germline V gene encodes CDR1 SGHAT and CDR2 FQNNGV. This CDR3 spans 15 amino acids. As DNA, the CDR3 is TGTGCCAGCAGCTCACGAGACAGGGGTTTGCCTGAAGCTTTCTTT. Its protein is CASSSRDRGLPEAFF.

This chain links TRBV5-1 with TRBJ1-5; 9 bases map to TRBD1. The CDR3 covers 17 residues. From germline, CDR1 is SGHRS and CDR2 YFSETQ. V lost 0 bases to trimming and J lost 4 bases; unmatched junction nucleotides: 8. CDR3 sequence (DNA): TGCGCCAGCAGCTTGGCCCCGGGACAGGGATCAAATCAGCCCCAGCATTTT. Its protein product is CASSLAPGQGSNQPQHF.

The genes are TRBV7-2 and TRBJ2-5, with TRBD2 matching over 8 bases. The ends lost 3 bases at V and 3 bases at J; junction bases unmatched: 9. The CDR3 spans 16 residues. The germline gives CDR1 SGHTA, CDR2 FQGNSA. The DNA for the CDR3 is TGTGCCAGCAGCTTGAATGTAGGACTAGCAAAAGAGACCCAGTACTTC. Its translation is CASSLNVGLAKETQYF.

A single count supports this clone. The rearrangement uses TRBV30 and TRBJ2-7, with a possible D match to TRBD1 (5 bases). The CDR3 totals 15 residues. Per germline, CDR1 GTSNPN and CDR2 SVGIG (reference sequence). V lost 1 base to trimming and J lost 7 bases, with 20 bases between them. The CDR3 sequence is CAWSDLIGVSGEQYF. DNA for the CDR3: TGTGCCTGGAGTGACCTTATAGGGGTATCTGGTGAGCAGTACTTC.

This sequence joins TRBV7-2 and TRBJ1-6; tentatively, D is TRBD1 (5 bases). Germline CDR1 is SGHTA and CDR2 is FQGNSA. Trimming shortened V by 5 bases and J by 0 bases, and 5 bases separated the two germline ends. The CDR3 contains 14 residues. CDR3: CASSTGSYNSPLHF. DNA for the CDR3: TGTGCCAGCAGCACAGGCTCCTATAATTCACCCCTCCACTTT.

This clone came up a few times. This chain links TRBV4-1 with TRBJ1-1; TRBD1 matches 7 bases. V trimming: 2 bases; J trimming: 6 bases; junction bases outside the gene matches: 12. This CDR3 spans 16 amino acids. Germline V gene data show CDR1 as MGHRA and CDR2 as YSYEKL. The CDR3 sequence: CASSQKLETGDAEAFF. CDR3 DNA sequence: TGCGCCAGCAGCCAAAAATTAGAAACAGGGGACGCTGAAGCTTTCTTT.

V gene TRBV6-5 combines with J gene TRBJ2-7; 8 bases line up with TRBD1. The length of the CDR3 is 14 residues. J gave up 2 bases and V 6 bases, and 6 bases lay outside the gene matches. Germline V CDR1 and CDR2: MNHEY, SVGAGI. CDR3 loop: CASRGTGGTYEQYF. Here the CDR3 DNA reads TGTGCCAGCAGGGGGACAGGAGGGACCTACGAGCAGTACTTC.

This clone appeared many times. The genes are TRBV4-1 and TRBJ1-2; TRBD1 agrees at 8 bases. V gave up 3 bases and J gave up 9 bases; unmatched junction bases: 9. The CDR3 consists of 14 residues. CDR1 MGHRA and CDR2 YSYEKL come from the germline V gene. CDR3 bases: TGCGCCAGCAGCCAGGAAGGACAGGGACGGCGCTACACCTTC. Translation gives CASSQEGQGRRYTF.

This chain uses TRBV7-9 with TRBJ2-3; the D is unclear. This CDR3 region has 14 residues. CDR1 and CDR2 from the germline V gene are SEHNR and FQNEAQ (reference sequence). Trimming removed 1 base at V and 8 bases at J, with 13 bases between. CDR3 DNA: TGTGCCAGCAGCTTAGGTTTTCATAGTGCTACGCAGTATTTT. Translating gives CASSLGFHSATQYF.

This clone has more than one count but fewer than ten. The J gene is TRBJ1-4, the V gene TRBV7-2, with a possible D match to TRBD1 (6 bases). This CDR3 is 14 amino acids long. Germline V gives CDR1 SGHTA, CDR2 FQGNSA. The germline V and J ends were trimmed by 5 bases and 7 bases, with 14 bases remaining between them. The CDR3 bases are TGTGCCAGCAGCCCGACAGGAATCGGTGAAAAACTGTTTTTT. Protein: CASSPTGIGEKLFF.

A few counts support this clone. This chain links TRBV7-3 with TRBJ1-2, with D tentatively TRBD1 (6 bases). V was clipped by 5 bases and J by 3 bases, with 10 bases between them. CDR3 length: 13 residues. Per the germline V gene, CDR1 is SGHTA and CDR2 is FQGTGA. CDR3 sequence (DNA): TGTGCCAGCAGCAAGGACAGAGACTATGGCTACACCTTC. Translated: CASSKDRDYGYTF. Full variable domain (rest looked up from reference TRBV7-3 and TRBJ1-2): GAGVSQTPSNKVTEKGKYVELRCDPISGHTALYWYRQSLGQGPEFLIYFQGTGAADDSGLPNDRFFAVRPEGSVSTLKIQRTERGDSAVYLCASSKDRDYGYTFGSGTRLTVV.

This clone has a handful of counts. DNA of the CDR3: TGTGCCAGCAGCTTGAGGACTAGCGGGACCTACGAGCAGTACTTC. This codes for CASSLRTSGTYEQYF. This chain joins TRBV5-8 and TRBJ2-7, with TRBD2 identical over 12 bases. Losses at the gene ends were 1 base for V and 2 bases for J; bases not matched to a gene: 1. The CDR3 consists of 15 residues. CDR1 and CDR2 from the germline V gene are SGHTS and YDEGEE.